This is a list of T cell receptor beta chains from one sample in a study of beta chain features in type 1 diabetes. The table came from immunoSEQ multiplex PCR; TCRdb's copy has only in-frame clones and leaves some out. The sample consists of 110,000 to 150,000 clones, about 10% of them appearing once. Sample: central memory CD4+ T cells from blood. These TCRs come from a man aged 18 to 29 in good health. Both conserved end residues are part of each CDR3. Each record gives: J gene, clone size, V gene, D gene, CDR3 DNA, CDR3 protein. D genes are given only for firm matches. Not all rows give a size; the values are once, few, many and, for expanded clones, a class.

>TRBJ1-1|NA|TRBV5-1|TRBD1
TGCGCCAGCAGCACCTTGGGACAGGGGGGCACTGAAGCTTTCTTT
CASSTLGQGGTEAFF
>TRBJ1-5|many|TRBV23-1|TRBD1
TGCGCCAGCAGTCAGCCGCAGACAGGGGATCAGCCCCAGCATTTT
CASSQPQTGDQPQHF
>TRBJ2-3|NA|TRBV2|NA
TGTGCCAGCACCGCTGAGATCACAGATACGCAGTATTTT
CASTAEITDTQYF
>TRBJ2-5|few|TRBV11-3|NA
TGTGCCAGCAGCTTAGGAGCCGTCCCAGAGACCCAGTACTTC
CASSLGAVPETQYF
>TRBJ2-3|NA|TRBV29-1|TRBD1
TGCAGCGTGGAGGGACAGGGGTTAGATACGCAGTATTTT
CSVEGQGLDTQYF
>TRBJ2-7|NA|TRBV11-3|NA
TGTGCCAGCAGCTTAGATCTTGCGGGGGAGCAGTACTTC
CASSLDLAGEQYF
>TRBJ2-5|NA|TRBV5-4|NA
TGTGCCAGCAGCCTAAGGACTACCCAGAAGACCCAGTACTTC
CASSLRTTQKTQYF
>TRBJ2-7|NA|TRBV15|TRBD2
TGTGCCACCAGCAGAGATAGCGGGACGGCAAACGAGCAGTACTTC
CATSRDSGTANEQYF
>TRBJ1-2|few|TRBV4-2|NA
TGTGCCAGCAGCCAAGTCGGAGTTGGCTACACCTTC
CASSQVGVGYTF
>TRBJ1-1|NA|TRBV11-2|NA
TGTGCCAGCAGCTTACGGATACAGCTTATGAACACTGAAGCTTTCTTT
CASSLRIQLMNTEAFF
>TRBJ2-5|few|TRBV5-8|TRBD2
TGTGCCAGCAGCTCCGGGACTAGGATAGAGACCCAGTACTTC
CASSSGTRIETQYF
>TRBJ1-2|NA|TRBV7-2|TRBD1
TGTGCCAGCAGCTTACGGACAGGGTCCCACTATGGCTACACCTTC
CASSLRTGSHYGYTF
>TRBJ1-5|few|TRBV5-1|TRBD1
TGCGCCAGCAGCTTGTCCGGTTCCGGCAGGGGGGACGATCAGCCCCAGCATTTT
CASSLSGSGRGDDQPQHF
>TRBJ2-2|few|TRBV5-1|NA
TGCGCCAGCAGCATCAAACAGGGTAGTGCGACCACCGGGGAGCTGTTTTTT
CASSIKQGSATTGELFF
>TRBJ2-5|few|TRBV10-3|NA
TGTGCCATCAGTGAGTCGAGGGGGTTGCAAGAGACCCAGTACTTC
CAISESRGLQETQYF
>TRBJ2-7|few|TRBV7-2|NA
TGTGCCAGCAGCTTATCCCGGAGCCGCGAGCAGTACTTC
CASSLSRSREQYF
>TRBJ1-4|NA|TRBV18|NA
TGTGCCAGCTCAGCACGACCGACAGAAGGGGTTGAAAAACTGTTTTTT
CASSARPTEGVEKLFF
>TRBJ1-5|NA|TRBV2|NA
TGTGCCAGCAGTGTGGGAGGGTCTCAGCCCCAGCATTTT
CASSVGGSQPQHF
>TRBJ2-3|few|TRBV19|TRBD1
TGTGCCAGTACCCCCCCCGGGACAGGGGGCCTCTCAACCATCAATACAGATACGCAGTATTTT
CASTPPGTGGLSTINTDTQYF
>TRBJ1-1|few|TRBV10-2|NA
TGCGCCAGCGCGGGGAGGGCGAACACTGAAGCTTTCTTT
CASAGRANTEAFF
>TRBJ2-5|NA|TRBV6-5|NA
TGTGCCAGCACCCCCAACCCGAGTATCCAAGAGACCCAGTACTTC
CASTPNPSIQETQYF
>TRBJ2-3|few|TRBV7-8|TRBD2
TGTGCCAGCAGCTCCTTTCTAGCGGGGGCGAGCACAGATACGCAGTATTTT
CASSSFLAGASTDTQYF
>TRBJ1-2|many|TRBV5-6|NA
TGTGCCAGCAGCTATAGACTGAAAGCCTATGGCTACACCTTC
CASSYRLKAYGYTF
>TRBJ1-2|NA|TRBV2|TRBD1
TGTGCCAGCACGGATAGACAGGGGGACCGAGACTATCACTATGGCTACACCTTC
CASTDRQGDRDYHYGYTF
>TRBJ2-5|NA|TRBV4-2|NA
TGTGCCAGCAGCCAAGGTCGACAGCCTCAAGAGACCCAGTACTTC
CASSQGRQPQETQYF
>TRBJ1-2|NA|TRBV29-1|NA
TGCAGCGTTGGGCTTTTAGGGGGGGGCGCTGGCTATGGCTACACCTTC
CSVGLLGGGAGYGYTF
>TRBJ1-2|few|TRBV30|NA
TGTGCCTGGACTCCGTCCTGGGGGAGGGGCTACACCTTC
CAWTPSWGRGYTF
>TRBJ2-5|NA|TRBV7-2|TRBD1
TGTGCCAGCAGCTTAGTAGGGACAGCAGAGACCCAGTACTTC
CASSLVGTAETQYF
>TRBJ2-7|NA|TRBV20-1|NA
TGCAGTGCTAGTCTAGAAGGCGAGCAGTACTTC
CSASLEGEQYF
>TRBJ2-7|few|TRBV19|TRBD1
TGTGCCAGTAGTAGAGGAGTCAGGGGGCTACCCTACGAGCAGTACTTC
CASSRGVRGLPYEQYF
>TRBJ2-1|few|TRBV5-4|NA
TGTGCCAGCAGTTTGGGTGGAAAGAGGGACAATGAGCAGTTCTTC
CASSLGGKRDNEQFF
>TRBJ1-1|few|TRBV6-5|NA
TGTGCCAGCAGTTACGGCCAGAACACTGAAGCTTTCTTT
CASSYGQNTEAFF
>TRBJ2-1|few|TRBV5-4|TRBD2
TGTGCCAGCAGCGAAACTAGCGGGGTTTACAATGAGCAGTTCTTC
CASSETSGVYNEQFF
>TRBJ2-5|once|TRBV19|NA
TGTGCCAGTAGTATAAGGGGCGCAGGGGTTTTACAAGAGACCCAGTACTTC
CASSIRGAGVLQETQYF
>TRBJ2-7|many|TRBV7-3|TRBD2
TGTGCCAGCAGCTTATTCGGGGGGGAGCAGTACTTC
CASSLFGGEQYF
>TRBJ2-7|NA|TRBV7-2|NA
TGTGCCAGCAGCATCGGGGGCGAGCAGTACTTC
CASSIGGEQYF
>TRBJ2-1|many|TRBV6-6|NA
TGTGCCAGCAGTTACTCGAGGGCCCAATCCGGCAATGAGCAGTTCTTC
CASSYSRAQSGNEQFF
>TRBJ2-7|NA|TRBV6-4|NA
TGTGCCAGCAGTGACTCGATACTGCATTATGAGCAGTACTTC
CASSDSILHYEQYF
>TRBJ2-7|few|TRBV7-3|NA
TGTGCCAGCAGCTTAACGGGGGCAGGGAGCTCCTACGAGCAGTACTTC
CASSLTGAGSSYEQYF